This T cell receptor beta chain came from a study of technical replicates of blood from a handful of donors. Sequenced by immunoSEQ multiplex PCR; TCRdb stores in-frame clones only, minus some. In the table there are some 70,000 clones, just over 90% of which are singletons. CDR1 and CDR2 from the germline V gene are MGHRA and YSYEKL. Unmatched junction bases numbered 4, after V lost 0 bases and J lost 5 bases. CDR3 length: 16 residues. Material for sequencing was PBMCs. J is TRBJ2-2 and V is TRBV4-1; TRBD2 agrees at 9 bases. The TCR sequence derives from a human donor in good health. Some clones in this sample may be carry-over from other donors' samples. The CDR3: CASSQDSGGWTGELFF. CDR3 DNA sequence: TGCGCCAGCAGCCAAGATAGCGGGGGCTGGACCGGGGAGCTGTTTTTT.